This T cell receptor (beta chain) derives from a study of T cells in Graves' hyperthyroidism and ophthalmopathy. Findings and caveats of the study: Researchers found most expanded thyroid clonotypes above 0.001 in blood as well. Separation of ophthalmopathy from stable hyperthyroidism was achieved by a 13 V-J model.

Diagnoses were made from clinical symptoms, serum measures (thyroxine and TRAb), thyroid ultrasound and orbital computed tomography. In this sample, this clonotype turned up many times. Its antigen is currently unknown. Germline V gene sequence: CDR1 SQVTM, CDR2 ANQGSEA. The CDR3 length is 13 residues. V was trimmed by 4 bases and J by 2 bases, leaving 12 bases between them. Authors of the study amplified TCR beta CDR3 regions from RNA transcripts. The study used the HTBI primer set for a first-round RT-PCR of the TCR CDR3. A single record per CDR3 protein comes from TCRdb applying MiXCR to the multiplex PCR reads. This table holds about 520,000 distinct CDR3 sequences, approximately 25% found once.

The sequenced sample consisted of blood. The chain couples TRBV29-1 to TRBJ2-7; D is unresolved. The clonotype was recovered from a young woman with Graves' ophthalmopathy. This CDR3 is CSVVPRSTYEQYF. The CDR3 DNA reads TGCAGCGTTGTACCAAGGTCGACCTACGAGCAGTACTTC.